These 4 T cell receptor beta chains came from one sample sequenced in a study of cytomegalovirus exposure and HLA in healthy donors. It was with 60 Vbeta and 13 Jbeta primers that the PCR ran. Clones were sequenced by immunoSEQ multiplex PCR, and TCRdb holds only the in-frame ones, with some missing. The repertoire consists of some 140,000 clones, with about 80% occurring once and the leading ten covering 6.5% to 8%. Sequencing input: PBMCs. These receptors came from a man aged 40-55 years in good health and CMV-seropositive.

The CDR3 DNA follows: TGTGCCACCTCAGGCGGGGGCTGGGAGCCCCAGCATTTT. Translation gives CATSGGGWEPQHF. The chain couples TRBV6-5 to TRBJ1-5; TRBD1 is a possible D gene (6 bases). Germline V gene data show CDR1 as MNHEY and CDR2 as SVGAGI. There are 13 residues in the CDR3. Trimming removed 10 bases at V and 8 bases at J, with 18 bases between.

The rearrangement links TRBV6-1 to TRBJ2-7; TRBD1 aligns across 10 bases. The CDR3 is made up of 21 amino acids. Germline CDR1 MNHNS, CDR2 SASEGT. V lost 6 bases to trimming and J lost 3 bases; unmatched junction nucleotides: 26. In DNA form, the CDR3 reads TGTGCCAGCAGCGAAAGGGGGACAGGGGACCTTCAGGGGGTCCTGCTCTACGAGCAGTACTTC. Amino acid sequence: CASSERGTGDLQGVLLYEQYF.

V gene TRBV2 combines with J gene TRBJ1-6; the match to TRBD1 covers 7 bases. This CDR3 is 17 amino acids long. The trim removed 3 bases at V and 3 bases at J, leaving 8 bases unmatched. Per germline, CDR1 SNHLY and CDR2 FYNNEI. The DNA of the CDR3 is TGTGCCAGCAGTGACATTCGGCAGGGGGGCTATAATTCACCCCTCCACTTT. The encoded protein is CASSDIRQGGYNSPLHF.

The chain uses TRBV30 and TRBJ1-3; 7 bases line up with TRBD1. The germline V gene encodes CDR1 GTSNPN and CDR2 SVGIG (reference sequence). CDR3 length equals 16 residues. Unmatched junction bases numbered 8, after V lost 0 bases and J lost 3 bases. The CDR3 sequence is CAWSVLWQGDGNTIYF. In DNA, the CDR3 is TGTGCCTGGAGTGTATTATGGCAGGGGGATGGAAACACCATATATTTT. The full variable domain, with the rest looked up from reference TRBV30 and TRBJ1-3, is SQTIHQWPATLVQPVGSPLSLECTVEGTSNPNLYWYRQAAGRGLQLLFYSVGIGQISSEVPQNLSASRPQDRQFILSSKKLLLSDSGFYLCAWSVLWQGDGNTIYFGEGSWLTVV.